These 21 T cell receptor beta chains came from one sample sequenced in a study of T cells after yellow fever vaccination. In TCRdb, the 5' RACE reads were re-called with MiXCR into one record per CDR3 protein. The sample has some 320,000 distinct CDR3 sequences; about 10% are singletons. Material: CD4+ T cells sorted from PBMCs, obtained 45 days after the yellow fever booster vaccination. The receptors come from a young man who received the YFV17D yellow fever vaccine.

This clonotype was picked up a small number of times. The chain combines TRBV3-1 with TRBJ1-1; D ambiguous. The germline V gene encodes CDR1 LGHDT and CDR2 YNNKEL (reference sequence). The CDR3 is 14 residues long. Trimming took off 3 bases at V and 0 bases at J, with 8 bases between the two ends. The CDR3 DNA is TGTGCCAGCAGCCACTCAAGTGTGAACACTGAAGCTTTCTTT. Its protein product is CASSHSSVNTEAFF.

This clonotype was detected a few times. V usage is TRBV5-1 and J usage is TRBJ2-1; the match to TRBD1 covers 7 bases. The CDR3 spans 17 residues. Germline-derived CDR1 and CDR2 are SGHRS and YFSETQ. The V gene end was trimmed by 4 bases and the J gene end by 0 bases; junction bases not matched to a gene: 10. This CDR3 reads CASSPGTDLSSYNEQFF. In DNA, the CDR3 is TGCGCCAGCAGCCCCGGGACAGATCTAAGCTCCTACAATGAGCAGTTCTTC.

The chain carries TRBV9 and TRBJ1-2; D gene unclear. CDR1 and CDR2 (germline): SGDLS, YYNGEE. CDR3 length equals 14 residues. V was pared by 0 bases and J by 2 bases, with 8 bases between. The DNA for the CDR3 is TGTGCCAGCAGCGTAGCAACGGAGAACTATGGCTACACCTTC. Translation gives CASSVATENYGYTF.

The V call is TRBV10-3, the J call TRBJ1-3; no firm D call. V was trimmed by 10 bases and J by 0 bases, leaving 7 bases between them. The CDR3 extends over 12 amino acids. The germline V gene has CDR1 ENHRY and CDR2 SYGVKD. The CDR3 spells CATTASGNTIYF. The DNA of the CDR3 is TGTGCCACCACAGCCTCTGGAAACACCATATATTTT.

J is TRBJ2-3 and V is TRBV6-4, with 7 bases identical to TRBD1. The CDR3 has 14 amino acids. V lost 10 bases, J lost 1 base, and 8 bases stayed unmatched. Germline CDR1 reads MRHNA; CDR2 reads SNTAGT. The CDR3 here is CANRTGPRTDTQYF. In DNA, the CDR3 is TGTGCCAATAGGACAGGCCCCCGCACAGATACGCAGTATTTT.

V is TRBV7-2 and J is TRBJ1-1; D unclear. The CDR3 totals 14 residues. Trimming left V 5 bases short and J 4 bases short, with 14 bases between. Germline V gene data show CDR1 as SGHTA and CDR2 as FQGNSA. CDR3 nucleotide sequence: TGTGCCAGCAGCCGGGCCCCCGGCATCACTGAAGCTTTCTTT. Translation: CASSRAPGITEAFF. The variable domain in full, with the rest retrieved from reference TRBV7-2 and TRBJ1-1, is GAGVSQSPSNKVTEKGKDVELRCDPISGHTALYWYRQSLGQGLEFLIYFQGNSAPDKSGLPSDRFSAERTGGSVSTLTIQRTQQEDSAVYLCASSRAPGITEAFFGQGTRLTVV.

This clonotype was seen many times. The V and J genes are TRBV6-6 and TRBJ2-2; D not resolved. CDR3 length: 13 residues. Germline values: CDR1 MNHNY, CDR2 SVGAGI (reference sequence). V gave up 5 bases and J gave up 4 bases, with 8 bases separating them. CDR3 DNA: TGTGCCAGCAGTGGAGCCTTCACCGGGGAGCTGTTTTTT. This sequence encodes CASSGAFTGELFF.

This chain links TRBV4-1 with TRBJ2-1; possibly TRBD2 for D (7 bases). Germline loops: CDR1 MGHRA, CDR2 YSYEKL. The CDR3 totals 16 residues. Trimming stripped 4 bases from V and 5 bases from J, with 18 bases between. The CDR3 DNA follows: TGCGCCAGCAGCCCCGGAGGCGGGGGCGCCGACAATGAGCAGTTCTTC. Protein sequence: CASSPGGGGADNEQFF.

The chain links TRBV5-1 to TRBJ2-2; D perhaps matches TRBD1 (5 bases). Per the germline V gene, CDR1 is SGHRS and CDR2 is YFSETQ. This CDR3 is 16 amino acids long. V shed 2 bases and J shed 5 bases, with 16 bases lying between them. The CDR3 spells CASSFLWGARTGELFF. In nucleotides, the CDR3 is TGCGCCAGCAGCTTCCTCTGGGGCGCGAGAACCGGGGAGCTGTTTTTT. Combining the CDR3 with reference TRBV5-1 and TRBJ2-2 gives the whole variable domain KAGVTQTPRYLIKTRGQQVTLSCSPISGHRSVSWYQQTPGQGLQFLFEYFSETQRNKGNFPGRFSGRQFSNSRSEMNVSTLELGDSALYLCASSFLWGARTGELFFGEGSRLTVL.

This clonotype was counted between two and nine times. CDR3 coding DNA: TGCGCCAGCAGCAGAGGGGGGACTGAGGATGAGCAGTTCTTC. Amino acid sequence: CASSRGGTEDEQFF. The V gene is TRBV5-1, the J gene TRBJ2-1, with D perhaps given as TRBD1 or TRBD2 (6 bases each). Germline V gives CDR1 SGHRS, CDR2 YFSETQ. CDR3 length: 14 amino acids. The ends were cut back, 4 bases at V and 8 bases at J, with 16 bases in the middle. The whole variable domain, remainder taken from reference TRBV5-1 and TRBJ2-1, is KAGVTQTPRYLIKTRGQQVTLSCSPISGHRSVSWYQQTPGQGLQFLFEYFSETQRNKGNFPGRFSGRQFSNSRSEMNVSTLELGDSALYLCASSRGGTEDEQFFGPGTRLTVL.

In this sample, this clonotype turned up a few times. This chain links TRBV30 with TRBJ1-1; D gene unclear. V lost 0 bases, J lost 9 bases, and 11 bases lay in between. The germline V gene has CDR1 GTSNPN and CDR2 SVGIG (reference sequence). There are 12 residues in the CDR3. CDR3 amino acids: CAWSVGRGQAFF. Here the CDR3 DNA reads TGTGCCTGGAGTGTCGGCCGCGGGCAAGCTTTCTTT. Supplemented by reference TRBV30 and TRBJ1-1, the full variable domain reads SQTIHQWPATLVQPVGSPLSLECTVEGTSNPNLYWYRQAAGRGLQLLFYSVGIGQISSEVPQNLSASRPQDRQFILSSKKLLLSDSGFYLCAWSVGRGQAFFGQGTRLTVV.

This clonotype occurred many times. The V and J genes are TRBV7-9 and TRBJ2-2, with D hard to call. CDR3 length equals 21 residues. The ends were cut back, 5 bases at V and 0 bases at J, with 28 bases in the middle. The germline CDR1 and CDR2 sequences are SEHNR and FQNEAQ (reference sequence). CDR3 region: CASSGDTRTTRFSSNTGELFF. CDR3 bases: TGTGCCAGCAGCGGAGACACCAGGACCACCCGCTTCTCCTCGAACACCGGGGAGCTGTTTTTT.

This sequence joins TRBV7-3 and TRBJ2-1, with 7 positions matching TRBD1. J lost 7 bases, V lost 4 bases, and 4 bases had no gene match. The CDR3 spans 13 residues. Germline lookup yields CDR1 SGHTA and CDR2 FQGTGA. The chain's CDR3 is CASSWDRQNEQFF. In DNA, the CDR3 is TGTGCCAGCAGCTGGGACAGACAGAATGAGCAGTTCTTC.

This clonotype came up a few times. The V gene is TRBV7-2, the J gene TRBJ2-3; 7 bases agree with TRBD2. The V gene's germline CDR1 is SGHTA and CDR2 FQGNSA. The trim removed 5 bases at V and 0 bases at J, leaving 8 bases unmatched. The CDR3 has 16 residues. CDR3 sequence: CASSIRSGVSTDTQYF. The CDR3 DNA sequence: TGTGCCAGCAGCATCCGAAGCGGGGTTAGCACAGATACGCAGTATTTT. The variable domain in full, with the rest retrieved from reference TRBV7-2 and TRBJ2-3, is GAGVSQSPSNKVTEKGKDVELRCDPISGHTALYWYRQSLGQGLEFLIYFQGNSAPDKSGLPSDRFSAERTGGSVSTLTIQRTQQEDSAVYLCASSIRSGVSTDTQYFGPGTRLTVL.

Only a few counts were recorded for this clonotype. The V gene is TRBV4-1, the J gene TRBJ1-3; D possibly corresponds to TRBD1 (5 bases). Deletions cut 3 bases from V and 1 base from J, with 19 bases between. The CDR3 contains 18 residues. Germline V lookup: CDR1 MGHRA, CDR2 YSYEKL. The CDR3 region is CASSHWPSGKESGNTIYF. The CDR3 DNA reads TGCGCCAGCAGCCACTGGCCATCAGGGAAGGAATCTGGAAACACCATATATTTT.

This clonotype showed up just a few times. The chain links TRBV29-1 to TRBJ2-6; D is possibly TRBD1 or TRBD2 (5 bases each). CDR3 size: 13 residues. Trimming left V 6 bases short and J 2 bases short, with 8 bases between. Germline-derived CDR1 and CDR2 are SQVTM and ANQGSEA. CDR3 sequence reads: CSVGTTGANVLTF. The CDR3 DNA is TGCAGCGTAGGGACGACTGGGGCCAACGTCCTGACTTTC.

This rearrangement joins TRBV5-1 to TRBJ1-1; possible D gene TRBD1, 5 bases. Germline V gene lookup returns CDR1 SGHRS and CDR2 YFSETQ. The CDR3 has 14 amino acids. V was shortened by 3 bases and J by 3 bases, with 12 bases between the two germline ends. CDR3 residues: CASSSRGADTEAFF. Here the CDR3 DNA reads TGCGCCAGCAGCTCCCGGGGCGCGGACACTGAAGCTTTCTTT.

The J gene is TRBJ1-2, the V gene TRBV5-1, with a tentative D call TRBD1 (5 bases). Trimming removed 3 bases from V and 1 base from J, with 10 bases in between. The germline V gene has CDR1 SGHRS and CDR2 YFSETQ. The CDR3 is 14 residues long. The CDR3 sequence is CASSWGGLNYGYTF. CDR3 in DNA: TGCGCCAGCAGCTGGGGCGGTCTTAACTATGGCTACACCTTC.

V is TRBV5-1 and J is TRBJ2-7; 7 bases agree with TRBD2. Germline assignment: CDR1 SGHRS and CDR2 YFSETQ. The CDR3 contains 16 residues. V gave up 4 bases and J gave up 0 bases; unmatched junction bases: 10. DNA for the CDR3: TGCGCCAGCAGCCCAACGGGGGGACCCTCCTCCTACGAGCAGTACTTC. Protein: CASSPTGGPSSYEQYF.

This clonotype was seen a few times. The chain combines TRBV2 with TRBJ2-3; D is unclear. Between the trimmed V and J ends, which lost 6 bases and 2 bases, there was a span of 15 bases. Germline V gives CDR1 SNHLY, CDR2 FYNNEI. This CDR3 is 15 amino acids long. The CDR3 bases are TGTGCCAGCAGATTGAGTTTTAGGGCCACAGATACGCAGTATTTT. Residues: CASRLSFRATDTQYF.

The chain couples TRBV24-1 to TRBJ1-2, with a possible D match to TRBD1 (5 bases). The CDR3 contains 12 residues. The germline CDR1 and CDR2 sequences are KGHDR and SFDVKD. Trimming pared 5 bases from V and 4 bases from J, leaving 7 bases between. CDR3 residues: CATSGGSYGYTF. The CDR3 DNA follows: TGTGCCACCAGTGGGGGGTCCTATGGCTACACCTTC.